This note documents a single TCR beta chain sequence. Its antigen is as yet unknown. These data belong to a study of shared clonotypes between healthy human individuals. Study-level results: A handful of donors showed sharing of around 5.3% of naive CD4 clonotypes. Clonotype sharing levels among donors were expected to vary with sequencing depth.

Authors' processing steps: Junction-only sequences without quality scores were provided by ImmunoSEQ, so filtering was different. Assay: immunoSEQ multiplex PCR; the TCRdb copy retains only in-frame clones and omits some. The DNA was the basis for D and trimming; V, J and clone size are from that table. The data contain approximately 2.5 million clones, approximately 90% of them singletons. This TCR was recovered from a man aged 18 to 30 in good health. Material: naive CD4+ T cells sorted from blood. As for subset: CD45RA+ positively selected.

The CDR3 here is CASSAGTIGEQFF. CDR3 in DNA: TGTGCCAGCAGTGCCGGGACTATAGGGGAGCAGTTCTTC. J is TRBJ2-1 and V is TRBV25-1; 7 bases line up with TRBD2. The CDR3 is 13 amino acids. The junction had 7 bases not matched to a gene; V was cut back by 4 bases and J by 10 bases. Per germline, CDR1 MGHDK and CDR2 SYGVNS.